The 26 T cell receptor beta chains listed next were all sequenced from one sample in a study of T cells after yellow fever vaccination. Via MiXCR, TCRdb re-called the 5' RACE reads, giving one row per CDR3 protein. The data show 300,000 to 350,000 distinct CDR3 sequences, 8% to 9.5% seen once. This specimen consisted of PBMCs, obtained around 45 days after the first yellow fever vaccination. All receptors come from a man between 18 and 29 years old who received the YFV17D yellow fever vaccine.

The chain has TRBV13 and TRBJ2-1; perhaps TRBD1 as D (6 bases). CDR1 is PRHDT, CDR2 FYEKMQ, per germline (reference sequence). The CDR3 is 16 amino acids. Between the trimmed V and J ends, which lost 0 bases and 9 bases, there was a span of 18 bases. CDR3 sequence (DNA): TGTGCCAGCAGCTTAGGCATTGGGCAGGGGAAGGGTGAGCAGTTCTTC. Protein sequence: CASSLGIGQGKGEQFF.

In this sample, this clonotype turned up a few times. This chain uses TRBV6-2 or TRBV6-3 with TRBJ2-1; the match to TRBD2 covers 10 bases. V lost 6 bases and J lost 0; bases outside the gene matches: 8. There are 17 residues in the CDR3. Germline assignment: CDR1 MNHEY and CDR2 SVGEGT. The CDR3 loop is CASSRTSGVYSYNEQFF. The CDR3 bases are TGTGCCAGCAGCCGAACTAGCGGGGTGTACTCCTACAATGAGCAGTTCTTC.

This clonotype was found a few times. The chain links TRBV19 to TRBJ1-5; D gene ambiguous. The length of the CDR3 is 15 residues. V was clipped by 3 bases and J by 0 bases, with 9 bases between them. The germline gives CDR1 LNHDA, CDR2 SQIVND (reference sequence). The CDR3 is CASSIWAYSNQPQHF. CDR3 nucleotides: TGTGCCAGTAGTATCTGGGCATATAGCAATCAGCCCCAGCATTTT.

This clonotype came up many times. The rearrangement links TRBV7-9 to TRBJ1-2; no reliable D call. CDR3 size: 12 residues. The V and J ends lost 5 bases and 2 bases respectively, with 6 bases between them. Per the germline V gene, CDR1 is SEHNR and CDR2 is FQNEAQ (reference sequence). The CDR3 DNA sequence: TGTGCCAGCAGCGGCAGCAACTATGGCTACACCTTC. It codes for CASSGSNYGYTF.

This chain joins TRBV7-6 and TRBJ2-2, with 8 bases identical to TRBD1. With 1 base clipped from V and 0 bases from J, the junction kept 13 bases outside the gene matches. Germline values: CDR1 SGHVS, CDR2 FNYEAQ. The length of the CDR3 is 20 residues. CDR3 amino acids: CASSLEYRGVLGANTGELFF. In DNA, the CDR3 is TGTGCCAGCAGCTTAGAATACAGGGGGGTCCTAGGCGCGAACACCGGGGAGCTGTTTTTT.

The rearrangement links TRBV3-1 to TRBJ1-4; no definite D call. The CDR3 totals 15 residues. The germline V and J ends were trimmed by 2 bases and 8 bases, with 15 bases remaining between them. Germline CDR1 and CDR2: LGHDT and YNNKEL (reference sequence). The CDR3 nucleotides read TGTGCCAGCAGCCAATGGGAGGTGACATACGAAAAACTGTTTTTT. Its protein is CASSQWEVTYEKLFF.

V and J are TRBV6-1 and TRBJ2-1; TRBD1 matches 9 bases. Germline loops: CDR1 MNHNS, CDR2 SASEGT. V was clipped by 6 bases and J by 2 bases; unmatched bases: 5. The CDR3 covers 15 residues. CDR3 residues: CASSDRDRAYNEQFF. Written as DNA, the CDR3 is TGTGCCAGCAGCGACCGGGACAGGGCCTACAATGAGCAGTTCTTC.

This clonotype showed up just a few times. The chain joins TRBV5-1 to TRBJ1-6; 8 nucleotides match TRBD1. The V and J ends lost 4 bases and 8 bases, in that order; junction bases with no gene match: 5. CDR1 is SGHRS, CDR2 YFSETQ, per germline. CDR3 length: 14 residues. The chain's CDR3 is CASSVTDRDSPLHF. DNA for the CDR3: TGCGCCAGCAGCGTAACGGACAGGGATTCACCCCTCCACTTT.

The chain links TRBV4-1 to TRBJ2-2, with D hard to call. The V end lost 5 bases, the J end lost 4 bases, and 8 bases lay between the germline ends. The CDR3 has 13 residues. Germline V lookup: CDR1 MGHRA, CDR2 YSYEKL. The CDR3: CASSDLVTGELFF. The CDR3 DNA follows: TGCGCCAGCAGCGATTTAGTCACCGGGGAGCTGTTTTTT.

The CDR3 DNA follows: TGTGCCAGCTCACCCTTAGGGTCCCATGAGCAGTTCTTC. Protein product: CASSPLGSHEQFF. J is TRBJ2-1 and V is TRBV18; no reliable D call. The CDR3 extends over 13 amino acids. Trimming removed 3 bases from V and 8 bases from J, with 11 bases in between. Per the germline V gene, CDR1 is KGHSH and CDR2 is LQKENI.

Ten or more counts support this clonotype. V usage is TRBV29-1 and J usage is TRBJ2-5; D might be TRBD1 (6 bases). This CDR3 comprises 15 residues. Germline V CDR1 and CDR2: SQVTM, ANQGSEA. V lost 3 bases, J lost 0 bases, and 14 bases lay in between. The CDR3 protein is CSVESGRGYQETQYF. DNA for the CDR3: TGCAGCGTTGAGTCCGGTAGGGGGTACCAAGAGACCCAGTACTTC.

This clonotype was seen a handful of times. The chain recombines TRBV7-2 with TRBJ2-5; tentative D call: TRBD2 (6 bases). Germline CDR1 and CDR2: SGHTA and FQGNSA. Deletions cut 4 bases from V and 7 bases from J, with 7 bases between. The CDR3 runs 11 residues. DNA for the CDR3: TGTGCCAGCAGCTCGGAGGGGACCCAGTACTTC. Protein sequence: CASSSEGTQYF.

The chain uses TRBV2 and TRBJ2-3, with unresolved D. Germline values: CDR1 SNHLY, CDR2 FYNNEI. The CDR3 extends over 13 amino acids. V lost 8 bases and J lost 1, with 10 bases in between. CDR3 sequence reads: CASEPGRTDTQYF. For the CDR3, the DNA is TGTGCCAGCGAGCCGGGCCGCACAGATACGCAGTATTTT.

This clonotype has a handful of counts. V and J are TRBV25-1 and TRBJ2-1, with 12 bases aligning to TRBD2. The CDR3 runs 16 residues. Germline assignment: CDR1 MGHDK and CDR2 SYGVNS. The V and J ends lost 4 bases and 9 bases, in that order; junction bases with no gene match: 10. CDR3 coding DNA: TGTGCCAGCAGTGCAGCCGGGACTAGCGGGTCTGGTGAGCAGTTCTTC. This encodes CASSAAGTSGSGEQFF.

This clonotype showed up just a few times. J is TRBJ2-7 and V is TRBV20-1; tentative D call: TRBD2 (6 bases). Germline loops: CDR1 DFQATT, CDR2 SNEGSKA (reference sequence). Trimming took off 3 bases at V and 1 base at J, with 16 bases between the two ends. This CDR3 comprises 15 residues. The CDR3 loop is CSASGRLDGSYEQYF. The CDR3 bases are TGCAGTGCTAGCGGAAGACTAGACGGATCCTACGAGCAGTACTTC.

This clonotype was detected a few times. The J gene is TRBJ2-7, the V gene TRBV6-1; TRBD1 aligns across 12 bases. The CDR3 is 13 amino acids. The V gene's germline CDR1 is MNHNS and CDR2 SASEGT. The trim removed 6 bases at V and 7 bases at J, leaving 4 bases unmatched. The DNA for the CDR3 is TGTGCCAGCAGGGGACAGGGGGCCAATGAGCAGTACGTC. It codes for CASRGQGANEQYV.

This clonotype was counted between two and nine times. Relative to the germline gene, one junction end is altered; a read error may explain this. CDR3 sequence reads: CASSLEQPREPQYF. CDR3 DNA sequence: TGCGCCAGCAGCTTGGAACAGCCAAGAGAGCCCCAGTACTTC. The chain recombines TRBV5-1 with TRBJ2-5, with D hard to call. Germline CDR1 SGHRS, CDR2 YFSETQ. This CDR3 contains 14 residues.

This clonotype was seen at least ten times. The V and J genes are TRBV7-3 and TRBJ2-5; D perhaps matches TRBD2 (6 bases). CDR1 and CDR2 from the germline V gene are SGHTA and FQGTGA. This CDR3 has 16 amino acids. V was trimmed by 4 bases and J by 5 bases, leaving 20 bases between them. The CDR3 DNA follows: TGTGCCAGCAGCTCTTCCGGGACTGGGGGGTCGGAGACCCAGTACTTC. Protein sequence: CASSSSGTGGSETQYF. The variable domain in full, with the rest retrieved from reference TRBV7-3 and TRBJ2-5, is GAGVSQTPSNKVTEKGKYVELRCDPISGHTALYWYRQSLGQGPEFLIYFQGTGAADDSGLPNDRFFAVRPEGSVSTLKIQRTERGDSAVYLCASSSSGTGGSETQYFGPGTRLLVL.

The V and J genes are TRBV3-1 and TRBJ2-2; the match to TRBD2 covers 7 bases. From germline, CDR1 is LGHDT and CDR2 YNNKEL (reference sequence). V gave up 1 base and J gave up 6 bases; unmatched junction bases: 5. This CDR3 has 15 residues. CDR3 DNA sequence: TGTGCCAGCAGCCAAGGGAAGCGGGGTCCCGGGGAGCTGTTTTTT. It yields the protein CASSQGKRGPGELFF. The entire variable domain, with the rest obtained from reference TRBV3-1 and TRBJ2-2, is as follows: DTAVSQTPKYLVTQMGNDKSIKCEQNLGHDTMYWYKQDSKKFLKIMFSYNNKELIINETVPNRFSPKSPDKAHLNLHINSLELGDSAVYFCASSQGKRGPGELFFGEGSRLTVL.

This chain joins TRBV4-1 and TRBJ2-7; weak D call: TRBD1 (6 bases). The germline CDR1 and CDR2 sequences are MGHRA and YSYEKL. Trimming stripped 1 base from V and 5 bases from J, with 15 bases between. CDR3 size: 15 residues. CDR3 coding DNA: TGCGCCAGCAGCCAAGCGGTAGGGACAAGAAACGAGCAGTACGTC. It encodes CASSQAVGTRNEQYV.

This clonotype was detected a few times. The CDR3 nucleotides read TGTGCCAGCTCACCACCCTCCTCCCCAGGGAGAAGTGAGCAGTTCTTC. Its translation is CASSPPSSPGRSEQFF. The V and J genes are TRBV18 and TRBJ2-1; tentatively, D is TRBD1 or TRBD2 (5 bases each). Trimming cost V 0 bases and J 9 bases, with 18 bases left between them. This CDR3 region has 16 residues. Germline V gene lookup returns CDR1 KGHSH and CDR2 LQKENI.

V gene TRBV28 combines with J gene TRBJ2-2; the match to TRBD1 covers 7 bases. CDR1 is MDHEN, CDR2 SYDVKM, per germline. The CDR3 sequence is 15 residues long. J was trimmed by 5 bases and V by 4 bases; bases with no gene match: 7. CDR3 bases: TGTGCCAGCAGTTCAGCAGGGGGATGGACCGGGGAGCTGTTTTTT. This gives the protein CASSSAGGWTGELFF.

This clonotype occurred many times. This chain connects TRBV13 to TRBJ2-6; 7 positions agree with TRBD2. CDR3 size: 15 residues. Germline trimming cut 5 bases from V and 4 bases from J; bases unmatched to any gene: 5. Germline V gives CDR1 PRHDT, CDR2 FYEKMQ (reference sequence). The CDR3 DNA reads TGTGCCAGCAGCGCCCTGACTAGCGGGGCCAACGTCCTGACTTTC. Its protein product is CASSALTSGANVLTF.

V is TRBV24-1 and J is TRBJ2-1, with 7 nucleotides matching TRBD1. CDR1 is KGHDR and CDR2 is SFDVKD in the germline V gene. The CDR3 has 13 residues. The junction had 4 bases not matched to a gene; V was cut back by 9 bases and J by 3 bases. CDR3 nucleotide sequence: TGTGCCACCTCCAGGGGGATCTACAATGAGCAGTTCTTC. It yields the protein CATSRGIYNEQFF.

J is TRBJ1-1 and V is TRBV6-6; D uncertain. Per the germline V gene, CDR1 is MNHNY and CDR2 is SVGAGI (reference sequence). V lost 2 bases and J 6 bases, leaving 10 bases between the germline ends. This CDR3 is built from 13 residues. CDR3 nucleotides: TGTGCCAGCAGTTACATCCGGGCGTCTGAAGCTTTCTTT. Translating it yields CASSYIRASEAFF.

The CDR3 sequence is CASSPGVAGGVTDTQYF. The CDR3 nucleotides read TGTGCCAGCAGCCCAGGGGTAGCGGGGGGCGTCACAGATACGCAGTATTTT. The chain is built from TRBV9 and TRBJ2-3; 10 bases map to TRBD2. This CDR3 has 17 amino acids. Germline CDR1 is SGDLS and CDR2 is YYNGEE. Germline trimming cut 4 bases from V and 2 bases from J; bases unmatched to any gene: 10.